This T cell receptor beta chain was profiled in a study of cytomegalovirus exposure and HLA in healthy donors. The V and J ends lost 0 bases and 2 bases respectively, with 13 bases between them. CDR1 and CDR2 from the germline V gene are SGHRS and YFSETQ. The CDR3 is 16 residues long. The PCR made use of 60 Vbeta and 13 Jbeta primers. Sequencing was performed with immunoSEQ multiplex PCR; in TCRdb, only in-frame clones are kept and a portion is missing. The sample yields under 200,000 clones, 60% to 80% seen once. This sequence originates from a man in his fifties or sixties in good health and CMV-seronegative. What was sequenced was PBMCs. The chain combines TRBV5-1 with TRBJ2-3; maybe TRBD1 (5 bases). CDR3 sequence (DNA): TGCGCCAGCAGCTTGGATTGGGGCACGTACACAGATACGCAGTATTTT. It yields the protein CASSLDWGTYTDTQYF.